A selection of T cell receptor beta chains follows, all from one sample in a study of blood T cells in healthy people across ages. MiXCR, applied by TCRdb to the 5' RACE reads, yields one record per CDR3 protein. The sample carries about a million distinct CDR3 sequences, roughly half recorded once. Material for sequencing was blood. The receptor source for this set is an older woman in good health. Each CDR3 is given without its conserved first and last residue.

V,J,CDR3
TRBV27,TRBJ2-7,ASSLWESSYEQY
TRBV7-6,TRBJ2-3,ASSPVPRTDTQY
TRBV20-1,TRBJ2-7,SAAGTSVTYEQY
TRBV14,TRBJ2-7,ASSQGVYPYEQY
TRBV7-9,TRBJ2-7,ASSSFDRQGAYEQY
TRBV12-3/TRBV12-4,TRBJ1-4,ASSLHGTNEKLF
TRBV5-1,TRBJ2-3,ASTTGTGAGDTQY
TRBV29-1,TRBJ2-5,SVEDRETQY
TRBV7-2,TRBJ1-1,ASSRGHLDAEAF
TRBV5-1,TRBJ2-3,ASSQGLGATDTQY
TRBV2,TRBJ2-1,ASNGGSYNEQF
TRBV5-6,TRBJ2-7,ASRPVGGEQY
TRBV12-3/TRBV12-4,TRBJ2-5,ASTLGRFSYEQY
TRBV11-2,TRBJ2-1,ASSSAVLAGYNEQF
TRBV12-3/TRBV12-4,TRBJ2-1,ASSLREISEQF
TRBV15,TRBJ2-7,ATSGQGSYEQY
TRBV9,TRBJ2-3,ASSVPVAEITDTQY
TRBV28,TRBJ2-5,ASSGPRQQETQY